This T cell receptor (beta chain) originates from a study of blood T cell repertoires in COVID-19. Study-wide context: In each case, the material was cDNA or gDNA derived from T cells, B-cell-depleted T cells, or PBMCs.

Per germline, CDR1 SEHNR and CDR2 FQNEAQ (reference sequence). V was cut by 0 bases and J by 7 bases, with 12 bases left in between. CDR3 length: 14 amino acids. Clones were read by immunoSEQ multiplex PCR, and TCRdb kept only the in-frame ones, dropping some. Here the sample spans hundreds of thousands of clones, 87% being singletons. This chain joins TRBV7-9 and TRBJ1-2, with D unresolved. Sequencing was performed on peripheral blood. The source is a woman aged 50 to 60 with COVID-19, enrolled during active disease. DNA of the CDR3: TGTGCCAGCAGCTTAGCGGGCCCCTGGGTTGGCTACACCTTC. It translates to CASSLAGPWVGYTF.